The next 9 T cell receptor beta chains were all read from a single sample in a study of blood T cell repertoires in COVID-19. Sequenced by immunoSEQ multiplex PCR; TCRdb stores in-frame clones only, minus some. The sample has over 80,000 clones, roughly 90% seen once. The sequencing input was peripheral blood. Receptors originate from an older man with active or convalescent COVID-19.

In its sample, this clone was seen once. The chain combines TRBV6-5 with TRBJ1-4; 8 bases are shared with TRBD1. J was trimmed by 8 bases and V by 6 bases; bases with no gene match: 8. The CDR3 is 14 amino acids. CDR1 is MNHEY and CDR2 is SVGAGI in the germline V gene. CDR3 in DNA: TGTGCCAGCAGGACGGACAGGGCGGGCGAAAAACTGTTTTTT. This gives the protein CASRTDRAGEKLFF.

J is TRBJ2-2 and V is TRBV5-1; 7 bases match TRBD2. CDR3 length: 16 residues. Germline CDR1 reads SGHRS; CDR2 reads YFSETQ. The J segment lost 2 bases and the V segment lost 0 bases, leaving 4 bases of the junction unmatched. This chain's CDR3 is CASSLAGLPNTGELFF. CDR3 nucleotides: TGCGCCAGCAGCTTGGCGGGACTACCAAACACCGGGGAGCTGTTTTTT.

This sequence joins TRBV15 and TRBJ2-3; 12 bases match TRBD2. The CDR3 is 15 residues long. Germline lookup yields CDR1 LNHNV and CDR2 YYDKDF (reference sequence). J was trimmed by 6 bases and V by 4 bases; bases with no gene match: 5. CDR3 sequence reads: CATSTRLAGVDTQYF. In DNA form, the CDR3 reads TGTGCCACCAGCACCAGACTAGCGGGAGTCGATACGCAGTATTTT.

V is TRBV5-1 and J is TRBJ2-6; perhaps TRBD2 as D (5 bases). Germline V gene data show CDR1 as SGHRS and CDR2 as YFSETQ. V was cut by 0 bases and J by 0 bases, with 13 bases left in between. The CDR3 is 18 amino acids. CDR3 protein: CASSLEAGSPSGANVLTF. In nucleotides, the CDR3 is TGCGCCAGCAGCTTGGAGGCGGGTTCACCCTCTGGGGCCAACGTCCTGACTTTC.

The V and J genes are TRBV27 and TRBJ1-1; perhaps TRBD1 as D (5 bases). The CDR3 is 16 residues long. Trimming removed 1 base from V and 4 bases from J, with 16 bases in between. Germline loops: CDR1 MNHEY, CDR2 SMNVEV (reference sequence). CDR3 in amino acids: CASSLFAGKDATEAFF. Here the CDR3 DNA reads TGTGCCAGCAGTTTATTCGCAGGGAAAGATGCCACTGAAGCTTTCTTT.

The chain has TRBV2 and TRBJ1-2; TRBD1 is a possible D gene (6 bases). Germline V gives CDR1 SNHLY, CDR2 FYNNEI. V lost 2 bases and J 0 bases, leaving 10 bases between the germline ends. This CDR3 has 15 amino acids. In nucleotides, the CDR3 is TGTGCCAGCAGTGAAACAGGGACGACTAACTATGGCTACACCTTC. Translation gives CASSETGTTNYGYTF.

The chain has TRBV19 and TRBJ1-4; possible D gene TRBD1, 6 bases. The germline V and J ends were trimmed by 4 bases and 7 bases, with 16 bases remaining between them. Germline CDR1 reads LNHDA; CDR2 reads SQIVND (reference sequence). This CDR3 contains 15 residues. The CDR3 bases are TGTGCCAGTAGTAGTGGGGGACACGCGACTGAAAAACTGTTTTTT. Protein sequence: CASSSGGHATEKLFF.

V and J are TRBV12-5 and TRBJ1-1, with 8 nucleotides matching TRBD1. This CDR3 is 13 amino acids long. Germline V gives CDR1 LGHNT, CDR2 FRNRAP. J lost 8 bases, V lost 8 bases, and 10 bases had no gene match. The CDR3 DNA reads as TGTGCTAGTTTCCCCGGGACAGGCCTAGAAGCTTTCTTT. Translation: CASFPGTGLEAFF. The variable domain in full, completed from reference TRBV12-5 and TRBJ1-1, reads DARVTQTPRHKVTEMGQEVTMRCQPILGHNTVFWYRQTMMQGLELLAYFRNRAPLDDSGMPKDRFSAEMPDATLATLKIQPSEPRDSAVYFCASFPGTGLEAFFGQGTRLTVV.

The chain couples TRBV6-5 to TRBJ2-5, with D possibly being TRBD1 (6 bases). V was clipped by 5 bases and J by 7 bases, with 17 bases between them. There are 14 residues in the CDR3. Per the germline V gene, CDR1 is MNHEY and CDR2 is SVGAGI. As DNA, the CDR3 is TGTGCCAGCAGTCCCTACAGGGAGTATGGGACCCAGTACTTC. Its translation is CASSPYREYGTQYF.